These 20 T cell receptor beta chains were all obtained from the same sample, sequenced in a study of Graves' ophthalmopathy and Graves' hyperthyroidism. Beta-chain TCR CDR3 regions were amplified from RNA transcripts. First-round RT-PCR relied on HTBI primers, and a second-round multiplex PCR came next. TCRdb analysed the multiplex PCR reads with MiXCR anew, one entry per CDR3 protein. The sample records approximately 210,000 distinct CDR3 sequences, over 25% being singletons. The sequenced sample was peripheral blood. The receptors stem from a man in his forties or fifties with Graves' ophthalmopathy.

This clonotype was recorded at least ten times. The chain links TRBV10-3 to TRBJ2-7; D ambiguous. Germline V gene lookup returns CDR1 ENHRY and CDR2 SYGVKD. V lost 0 bases and J 2 bases, leaving 8 bases between the germline ends. The CDR3 has 14 amino acids. CDR3 sequence reads: CAISESDGTYEQYF. DNA for the CDR3: TGTGCCATCAGTGAGTCTGACGGAACCTACGAGCAGTACTTC.

This clonotype was observed many times. CDR3 in amino acids: CATSQVYEQYF. The CDR3 coding sequence is TGTGCCACCTCCCAAGTCTACGAGCAGTACTTC. This chain uses TRBV10-3 with TRBJ2-7; no clear D. Between the trimmed V and J ends, which lost 10 bases and 3 bases, there was a span of 10 bases. In germline, CDR1 is ENHRY, CDR2 SYGVKD. The CDR3 loop spans 11 amino acids.

This clonotype was seen repeatedly, ten times or more. The J gene is TRBJ1-5, the V gene TRBV7-9, with no clear D. The CDR3 covers 15 residues. Trimming stripped 1 base from V and 4 bases from J, with 11 bases between. Germline CDR1 reads SEHNR; CDR2 reads FQNEAQ (reference sequence). The CDR3 here is CASSLGSFGNQPQHF. The CDR3 coding sequence is TGTGCCAGCAGCTTAGGGTCGTTTGGAAATCAGCCCCAGCATTTT.

This clonotype was observed once. The chain carries TRBV28 and TRBJ2-7, with D perhaps TRBD1 or TRBD2 (5 bases each). With 3 bases removed from V and 2 bases from J, the gap between germline ends came to 23 bases. Germline CDR1 reads MDHEN; CDR2 reads SYDVKM. CDR3 length equals 18 residues. Here the CDR3 DNA reads TGTGCCAGCAGTTTGATTCGGCTGGGCCGGGACGGCCCCTACGAGCAGTACTTC. It translates to CASSLIRLGRDGPYEQYF.

This clonotype was seen at least ten times. The CDR3: CASSYNVAALLHTGELFF. CDR3 coding DNA: TGTGCCAGCAGTTACAACGTAGCGGCCCTACTACACACCGGGGAGCTGTTTTTT. The chain links TRBV6-2 or TRBV6-3 to TRBJ2-2, with D possibly TRBD2 on 6 matching bases. Germline CDR1 is MNHEY and CDR2 is SVGEGT. The CDR3 consists of 18 residues. With 2 bases removed from V and 3 bases from J, the gap between germline ends came to 19 bases.

This clonotype was counted at least ten times. The chain combines TRBV28 with TRBJ1-3; D is unclear. The germline V gene encodes CDR1 MDHEN and CDR2 SYDVKM. The CDR3 is 15 amino acids. Trimming removed 6 bases at V and 2 bases at J, with 14 bases between. The CDR3, as DNA: TGTGCCAGCAGCCGTCCGCGGGTTGCTGGAAACACCATATATTTT. It specifies CASSRPRVAGNTIYF.

This clonotype was recorded at least ten times. The V gene is TRBV7-2, the J gene TRBJ1-2, with a tentative D call TRBD1 (5 bases). CDR3 length: 16 residues. V was pared by 0 bases and J by 6 bases, with 17 bases between. Germline V CDR1 and CDR2: SGHTA, FQGNSA. The CDR3: CASSLASGREGHGYTF. The CDR3, as DNA: TGTGCCAGCAGCTTAGCGTCGGGCAGGGAAGGGCATGGCTACACCTTC. Based on the CDR3 plus reference TRBV7-2 and TRBJ1-2, the full variable domain is GAGVSQSPSNKVTEKGKDVELRCDPISGHTALYWYRQSLGQGLEFLIYFQGNSAPDKSGLPSDRFSAERTGGSVSTLTIQRTQQEDSAVYLCASSLASGREGHGYTFGSGTRLTVV.

This rearrangement joins TRBV12-3 or TRBV12-4 to TRBJ2-6; no firm D call. V lost 3 bases, J lost 2 bases, and 14 bases lay in between. The CDR3 runs to 17 residues. CDR3: CASSFYAGSAGANVLTF. DNA for the CDR3: TGTGCCAGCAGTTTTTACGCCGGCAGTGCTGGGGCCAACGTCCTGACTTTC.

The genes are TRBV12-5 and TRBJ1-2; tentatively, D is TRBD1 (6 bases). The germline CDR1 and CDR2 sequences are LGHNT and FRNRAP. This CDR3 is built from 13 residues. The ends were cut back, 8 bases at V and 6 bases at J, with 16 bases in the middle. The CDR3 reads CASSFTGLDGYTF. CDR3 bases: TGTGCTAGTTCCTTCACAGGGTTAGATGGCTACACCTTC.

This clonotype came up many times. This chain links TRBV9 with TRBJ2-7; 9 nucleotides agree with TRBD2. Germline CDR1 reads SGDLS; CDR2 reads YYNGEE. This CDR3 is 16 amino acids long. With V trimmed by 2 bases and J by 0 bases, 6 bases remained unmatched. Written as DNA, the CDR3 is TGTGCCAGCAGCGTGGATCCTAGCGGGACCTCCTACGAGCAGTACTTC. It specifies CASSVDPSGTSYEQYF. The full variable domain, rest sourced from reference TRBV9 and TRBJ2-7, is DSGVTQTPKHLITATGQRVTLRCSPRSGDLSVYWYQQSLDQGLQFLIQYYNGEERAKGNILERFSAQQFPDLHSELNLSSLELGDSALYFCASSVDPSGTSYEQYFGPGTRLTVT.

This clonotype occurred many times. The CDR3 does not close with the conserved phenylalanine or tryptophan, likely indicating a read error. CDR3 region: CSVPGEGTEAFL. Written as DNA, the CDR3 is TGCAGCGTTCCAGGGGAAGGCACTGAAGCTTTCCTT. The V gene is TRBV29-1, the J gene TRBJ1-1, with a possible D match to TRBD1 (6 bases). Germline assignment: CDR1 SQVTM and CDR2 ANQGSEA. The V end was cut by 5 bases, the J end by 4 bases, with 11 bases between. The CDR3 spans 12 residues.

In this sample, this clonotype turned up many times. The chain links TRBV20-1 to TRBJ1-5; D might be TRBD1 (6 bases). V dropped 5 bases and J dropped 7 bases, with 21 bases sitting between them. The CDR3 totals 15 residues. In germline, CDR1 is DFQATT, CDR2 SNEGSKA (reference sequence). The CDR3 region has the DNA TGCAGTGCTCCTCAGAGGGGGGTAGATATACAGCCCCAGCATTTT. Protein sequence: CSAPQRGVDIQPQHF.

This clonotype was seen at least ten times. The chain recombines TRBV11-1 with TRBJ1-2, with unresolved D. Germline V gene sequence: CDR1 SGHAT, CDR2 FQDESV (reference sequence). Trimming removed 5 bases at V and 8 bases at J, with 24 bases between. This CDR3 is 16 amino acids long. The CDR3 is CASSQRSGRNVGGYTF. CDR3 nucleotide sequence: TGTGCCAGCAGCCAACGATCCGGGAGGAACGTAGGCGGCTACACCTTC.

The V call is TRBV4-2, the J call TRBJ2-5; 8 positions match TRBD2. CDR3 size: 14 residues. After removal of 0 bases from V and 5 bases from J, the junction contained 2 bases not matched to a gene. In germline, CDR1 is LGHNA, CDR2 YNFKEQ. CDR3 nucleotides: TGTGCCAGCAGCCAAGATAGCGGGGAGGAGACCCAGTACTTC. Its protein is CASSQDSGEETQYF.

The rearrangement uses TRBV10-3 and TRBJ2-7, with a possible D match to TRBD2 (6 bases). CDR3 length equals 15 residues. Deletions cut 11 bases from V and 2 bases from J, with 22 bases between. The germline V gene encodes CDR1 ENHRY and CDR2 SYGVKD. The CDR3 loop is CAHATWEASTYEQYF. The CDR3 nucleotides are TGTGCCCACGCAACGTGGGAGGCGTCGACCTACGAGCAGTACTTC.

Regarding this clonotype: This may be a read error, as it is one base from a much larger clone. The genes are TRBV12-3 or TRBV12-4 and TRBJ2-7; TRBD1 agrees at 7 bases. The CDR3 sequence is 14 residues long. The V and J ends lost 6 bases and 5 bases, in that order; junction bases with no gene match: 10. In DNA form, the CDR3 reads TGTGCCAGCAGCCGATCCGGACAGGCCCACGAGCAGTACTTC. This codes for CASSRSGQAHEQYF.

The table lists this clonotype with many counts. The chain combines TRBV12-3 or TRBV12-4 with TRBJ1-2; TRBD1 matches 12 bases. Trimming at V came to 0 bases and at J to 2 bases, leaving 1 base not matched to a gene. The CDR3 is 16 amino acids. The CDR3, as DNA: TGTGCCAGCAGTTTAGCGGGGACAGGGGGCAACTATGGCTACACCTTC. Translating it yields CASSLAGTGGNYGYTF.

The sample holds many counts of this clonotype. The chain recombines TRBV7-9 with TRBJ2-4; D unclear. Germline lookup yields CDR1 SEHNR and CDR2 FQNEAQ (reference sequence). There are 12 residues in the CDR3. V was cut by 5 bases and J by 7 bases, with 9 bases left in between. The CDR3 spells CASSLRENIQYF. CDR3 DNA: TGTGCCAGCAGCCTCCGAGAGAACATTCAGTACTTC.

This clonotype has more than one count but fewer than ten. The genes are TRBV6-5 and TRBJ2-2; the D is unclear. V lost 3 bases and J lost 7, with 9 bases in between. This CDR3 region has 13 residues. Germline lookup yields CDR1 MNHEY and CDR2 SVGAGI. In nucleotides, the CDR3 is TGTGCCAGCAGTTATCCGCGACTCGGGGAGCTGTTTTTT. Its protein product is CASSYPRLGELFF.

This clonotype was seen ten or more times. This chain connects TRBV28 to TRBJ2-7, with no clear D. The ends were cut back, 6 bases at V and 3 bases at J, with 12 bases in the middle. CDR3 size: 13 residues. In germline, CDR1 is MDHEN, CDR2 SYDVKM. The CDR3 here is CASRGSVLYEQYF. As DNA, the CDR3 is TGTGCCAGCAGGGGGTCGGTTCTCTACGAGCAGTACTTC.